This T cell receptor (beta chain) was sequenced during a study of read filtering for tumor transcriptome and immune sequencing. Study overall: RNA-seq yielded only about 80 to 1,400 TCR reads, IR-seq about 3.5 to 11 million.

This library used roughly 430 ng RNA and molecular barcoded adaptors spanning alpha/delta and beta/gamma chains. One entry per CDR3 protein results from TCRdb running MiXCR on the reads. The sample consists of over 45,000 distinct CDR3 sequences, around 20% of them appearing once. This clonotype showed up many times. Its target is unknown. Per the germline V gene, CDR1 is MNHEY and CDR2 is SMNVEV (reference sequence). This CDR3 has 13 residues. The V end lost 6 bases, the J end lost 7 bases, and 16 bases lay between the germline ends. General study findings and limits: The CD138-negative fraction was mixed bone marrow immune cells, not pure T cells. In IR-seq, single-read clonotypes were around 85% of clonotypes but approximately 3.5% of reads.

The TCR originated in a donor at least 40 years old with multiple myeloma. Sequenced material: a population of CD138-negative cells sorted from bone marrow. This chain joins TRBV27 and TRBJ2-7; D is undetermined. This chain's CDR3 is CASSRTLLGEQYF. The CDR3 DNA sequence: TGTGCCAGCAGCCGTACTCTTCTCGGAGAGCAGTACTTC.